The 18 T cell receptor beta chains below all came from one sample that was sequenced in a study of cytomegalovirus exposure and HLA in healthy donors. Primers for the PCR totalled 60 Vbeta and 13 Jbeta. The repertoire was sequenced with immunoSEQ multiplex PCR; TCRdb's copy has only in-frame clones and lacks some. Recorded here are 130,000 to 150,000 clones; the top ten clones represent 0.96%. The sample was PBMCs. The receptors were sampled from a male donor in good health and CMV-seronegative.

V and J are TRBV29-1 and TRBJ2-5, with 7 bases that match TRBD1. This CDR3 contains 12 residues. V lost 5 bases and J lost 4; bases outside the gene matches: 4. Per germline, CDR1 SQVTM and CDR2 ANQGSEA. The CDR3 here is CSVNRGRETQYF. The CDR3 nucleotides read TGCAGCGTTAACAGGGGACGAGAGACCCAGTACTTC.

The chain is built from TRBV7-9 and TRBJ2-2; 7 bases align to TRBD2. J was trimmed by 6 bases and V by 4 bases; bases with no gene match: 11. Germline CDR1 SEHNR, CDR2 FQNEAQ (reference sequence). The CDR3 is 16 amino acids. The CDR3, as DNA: TGTGCCAGCAGCTCAACCGGACACCGGGGGGCCGGGGAGCTGTTTTTT. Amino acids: CASSSTGHRGAGELFF. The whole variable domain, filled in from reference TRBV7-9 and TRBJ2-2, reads DTGVSQNPRHKITKRGQNVTFRCDPISEHNRLYWYRQTLGQGPEFLTYFQNEAQLEKSRLLSDRFSAERPKGSFSTLEIQRTEQGDSAMYLCASSSTGHRGAGELFFGEGSRLTVL.

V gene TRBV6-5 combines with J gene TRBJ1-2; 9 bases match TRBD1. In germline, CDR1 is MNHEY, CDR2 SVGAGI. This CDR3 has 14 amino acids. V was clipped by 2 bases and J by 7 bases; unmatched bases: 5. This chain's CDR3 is CASSYAGQGFGYTF. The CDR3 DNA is TGTGCCAGCAGTTACGCCGGACAGGGGTTTGGCTACACCTTC.

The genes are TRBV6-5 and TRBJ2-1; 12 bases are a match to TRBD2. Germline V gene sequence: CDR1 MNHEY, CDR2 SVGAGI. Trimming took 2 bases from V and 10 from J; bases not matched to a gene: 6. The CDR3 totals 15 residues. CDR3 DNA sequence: TGTGCCAGCAGTTACCGGACTAGCGGGACAGGCGAGCAGTTCTTC. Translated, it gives CASSYRTSGTGEQFF.

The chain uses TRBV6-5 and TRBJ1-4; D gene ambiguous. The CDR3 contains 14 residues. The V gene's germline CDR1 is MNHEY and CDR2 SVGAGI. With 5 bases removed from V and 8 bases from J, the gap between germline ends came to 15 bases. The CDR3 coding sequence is TGTGCCAGCAGTCAAGGACTGCCCAGGGAAAAACTGTTTTTT. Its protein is CASSQGLPREKLFF.

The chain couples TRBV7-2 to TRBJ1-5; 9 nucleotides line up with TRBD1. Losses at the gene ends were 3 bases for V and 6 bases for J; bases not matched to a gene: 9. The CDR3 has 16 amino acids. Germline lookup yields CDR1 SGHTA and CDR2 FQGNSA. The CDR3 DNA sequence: TGTGCCAGCAGCTTGGACCCGGGACAGGGTGGTCAGCCCCAGCATTTT. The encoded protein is CASSLDPGQGGQPQHF.

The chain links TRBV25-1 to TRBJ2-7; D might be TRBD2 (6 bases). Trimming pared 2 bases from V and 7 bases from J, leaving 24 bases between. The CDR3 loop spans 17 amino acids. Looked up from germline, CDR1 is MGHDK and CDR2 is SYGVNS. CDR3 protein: CASSEKTGLTLVGEQYF. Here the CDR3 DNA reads TGTGCCAGCAGTGAAAAAACGGGACTGACACTTGTCGGGGAGCAGTACTTC.

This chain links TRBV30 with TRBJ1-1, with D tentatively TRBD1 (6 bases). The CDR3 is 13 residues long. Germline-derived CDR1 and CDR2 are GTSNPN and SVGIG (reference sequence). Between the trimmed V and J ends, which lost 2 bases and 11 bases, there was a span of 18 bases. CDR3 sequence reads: CAWSRGGSNEAFF. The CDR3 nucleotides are TGTGCCTGGAGTCGTGGGGGCTCGAATGAGGCTTTCTTT.

Here the CDR3 reads CASSFSSSGSGNTIYF. CDR3 bases: TGTGCCAGCTCATTCTCATCAAGCGGCTCTGGAAACACCATATATTTT. The J gene is TRBJ1-3, the V gene TRBV18; D is unresolved. V was trimmed by 5 bases and J by 0 bases, leaving 14 bases between them. Looked up from germline, CDR1 is KGHSH and CDR2 is LQKENI. The CDR3 totals 16 residues.

The CDR3 DNA reads as TGCGCCAGCAGTGGGACTTCCAACACCGGGGAGCTGTTTTTT. It encodes CASSGTSNTGELFF. The gene calls are TRBV5-1 and TRBJ2-2, with D perhaps TRBD2 (6 bases). Trimming left V 5 bases short and J 2 bases short, with 10 bases between. The CDR3 runs 14 residues. In germline, CDR1 is SGHRS, CDR2 YFSETQ. Combining the CDR3 with reference TRBV5-1 and TRBJ2-2 gives the whole variable domain KAGVTQTPRYLIKTRGQQVTLSCSPISGHRSVSWYQQTPGQGLQFLFEYFSETQRNKGNFPGRFSGRQFSNSRSEMNVSTLELGDSALYLCASSGTSNTGELFFGEGSRLTVL.

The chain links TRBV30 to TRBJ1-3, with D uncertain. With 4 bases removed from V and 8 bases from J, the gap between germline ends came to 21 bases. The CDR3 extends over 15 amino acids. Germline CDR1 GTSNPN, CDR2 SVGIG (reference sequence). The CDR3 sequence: CAWNQLGGTLDTIYF. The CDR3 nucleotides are TGTGCCTGGAACCAACTGGGAGGCACCCTGGACACCATATATTTT.

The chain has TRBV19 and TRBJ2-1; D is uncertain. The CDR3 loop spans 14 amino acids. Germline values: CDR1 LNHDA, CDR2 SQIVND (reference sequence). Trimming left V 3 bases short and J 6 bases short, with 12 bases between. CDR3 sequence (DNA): TGTGCCAGTAGTATCTCTAGATTAGGCAATGAGCAGTTCTTC. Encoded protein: CASSISRLGNEQFF. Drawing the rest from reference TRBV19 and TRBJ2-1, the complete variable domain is DGGITQSPKYLFRKEGQNVTLSCEQNLNHDAMYWYRQDPGQGLRLIYYSQIVNDFQKGDIAEGYSVSREKKESFPLTVTSAQKNPTAFYLCASSISRLGNEQFFGPGTRLTVL.

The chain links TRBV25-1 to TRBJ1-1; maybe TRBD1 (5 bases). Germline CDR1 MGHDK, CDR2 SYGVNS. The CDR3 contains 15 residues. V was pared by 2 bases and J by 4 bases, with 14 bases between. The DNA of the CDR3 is TGTGCCAGCAGTGAAATGGGGCAGGGCAGCACTGAAGCTTTCTTT. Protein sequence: CASSEMGQGSTEAFF.

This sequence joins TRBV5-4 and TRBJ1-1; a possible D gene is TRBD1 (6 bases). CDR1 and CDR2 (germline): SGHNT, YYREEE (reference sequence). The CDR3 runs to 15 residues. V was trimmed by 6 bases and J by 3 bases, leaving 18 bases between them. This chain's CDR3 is CASTPGSGVDTEAFF. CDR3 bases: TGTGCCAGCACCCCGGGTTCAGGGGTTGACACTGAAGCTTTCTTT. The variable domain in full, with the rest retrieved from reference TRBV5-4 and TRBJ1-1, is ETGVTQSPTHLIKTRGQQVTLRCSSQSGHNTVSWYQQALGQGPQFIFQYYREEENGRGNFPPRFSGLQFPNYSSELNVNALELDDSALYLCASTPGSGVDTEAFFGQGTRLTVV.

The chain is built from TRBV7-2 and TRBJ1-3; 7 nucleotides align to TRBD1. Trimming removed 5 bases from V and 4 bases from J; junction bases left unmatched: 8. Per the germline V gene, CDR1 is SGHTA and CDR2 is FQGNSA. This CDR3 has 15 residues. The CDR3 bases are TGTGCCAGCAGCCCCTCTCGGGACAGAGGAAACACCATATATTTT. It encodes CASSPSRDRGNTIYF.

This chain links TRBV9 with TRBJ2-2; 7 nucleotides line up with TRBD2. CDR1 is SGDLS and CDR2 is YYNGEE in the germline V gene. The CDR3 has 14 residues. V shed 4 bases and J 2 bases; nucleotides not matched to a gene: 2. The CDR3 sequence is CASSRGGNTGELFF. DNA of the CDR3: TGTGCCAGCAGCCGCGGGGGAAACACCGGGGAGCTGTTTTTT.

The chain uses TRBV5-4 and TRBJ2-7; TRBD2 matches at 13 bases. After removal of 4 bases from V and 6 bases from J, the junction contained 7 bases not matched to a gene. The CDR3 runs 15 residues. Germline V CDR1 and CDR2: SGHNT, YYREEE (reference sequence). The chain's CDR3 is CASSLPGLAGIEQYF. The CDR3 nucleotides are TGTGCCAGCAGCCTACCGGGACTAGCGGGAATCGAGCAGTACTTC.

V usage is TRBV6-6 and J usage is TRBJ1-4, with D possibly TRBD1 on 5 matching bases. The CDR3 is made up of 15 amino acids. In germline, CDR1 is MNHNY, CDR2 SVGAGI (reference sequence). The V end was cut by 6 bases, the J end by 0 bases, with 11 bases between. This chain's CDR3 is CASSRGGATNEKLFF. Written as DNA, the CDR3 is TGTGCCAGCAGCCGTGGGGGGGCAACTAATGAAAAACTGTTTTTT.